A single sample gave rise to the 7 T cell receptor beta chains below, sequenced in a study. TCRdb used MiXCR to reprocess the RT-PCR reads, holding one entry per CDR3 protein. This sample carries more than 550,000 distinct CDR3 sequences, about 14% of them seen once, and the ten largest clones take 3.6%. Source material: memory CD4+ T cells from blood. The source is a female donor in good health, serving as a healthy control.

This clonotype was counted only a few times. This rearrangement joins TRBV7-2 to TRBJ1-5; TRBD1 might be the D (5 bases). The CDR3 sequence is 14 residues long. Deletions cut 5 bases from V and 3 bases from J, with 11 bases between. Germline V gene data show CDR1 as SGHTA and CDR2 as FQGNSA. The CDR3 here is CASSLRQTNQPQHF. For the CDR3, the DNA is TGTGCCAGCAGCCTCCGACAGACCAATCAGCCCCAGCATTTT. Variable domain in full (rest from reference TRBV7-2 and TRBJ1-5): GAGVSQSPSNKVTEKGKDVELRCDPISGHTALYWYRQSLGQGLEFLIYFQGNSAPDKSGLPSDRFSAERTGGSVSTLTIQRTQQEDSAVYLCASSLRQTNQPQHFGDGTRLSIL.

This clonotype was counted ten times or more. V and J are TRBV6-5 and TRBJ2-7; D is undetermined. Deletions cut 4 bases from V and 7 bases from J, with 17 bases between. The CDR3 runs 14 residues. The germline CDR1 and CDR2 sequences are MNHEY and SVGAGI. This CDR3 reads CASSSHDPDREQYF. CDR3 DNA sequence: TGTGCCAGCAGTTCCCATGACCCGGATAGGGAGCAGTACTTC.

This clonotype has more than one count but fewer than ten. This chain uses TRBV10-3 with TRBJ2-1; 13 nucleotides match TRBD2. There are 16 residues in the CDR3. J lost 7 bases, V lost 2 bases, and 5 bases had no gene match. Germline values: CDR1 ENHRY, CDR2 SYGVKD. The CDR3 loop reads CAISETRTSGGNEQFF. CDR3 sequence (DNA): TGTGCCATCAGTGAGACCAGGACTAGCGGGGGTAATGAGCAGTTCTTC.

This clonotype was detected a few times. The genes are TRBV24-1 and TRBJ1-5; TRBD1 matches 8 bases. V lost 4 bases, J lost 7 bases, and 14 bases stayed unmatched. Germline CDR1 and CDR2: KGHDR and SFDVKD. The CDR3 extends over 17 amino acids. The CDR3 loop is CATSDPGTGLSGQPQHF. For the CDR3, the DNA is TGTGCCACCAGTGACCCCGGGACAGGCCTTAGCGGGCAGCCCCAGCATTTT.

A few counts support this clonotype. The chain has TRBV18 and TRBJ2-1; 8 positions agree with TRBD1. The CDR3 loop spans 16 amino acids. Trimming at V came to 3 bases and at J to 3 bases, leaving 7 bases not matched to a gene. CDR1 and CDR2 (germline): KGHSH, LQKENI. The CDR3 region has the DNA TGTGCCAGCTCACCGCAGGGACAGGAGAGCTACAATGAGCAGTTCTTC. Translating it yields CASSPQGQESYNEQFF.

This clonotype was detected ten times or more. The genes are TRBV12-3 or TRBV12-4 and TRBJ2-6; D not resolved. CDR3 length equals 20 residues. V was cut by 5 bases and J by 0 bases, with 23 bases left in between. The CDR3 DNA reads TGTGCCAGCAGTGGCCCTCTGGGCAAGGCAACATCCTCTGGGGCCAACGTCCTGACTTTC. Residues: CASSGPLGKATSSGANVLTF.

V and J are TRBV12-3 or TRBV12-4 and TRBJ1-2; D unresolved. CDR3 size: 12 residues. The V gene lost 8 bases and the J gene lost 8 bases, with 15 bases spanning the gap. Written as DNA, the CDR3 is TGTGCCAGCGGTAGCGGCCCAGGAGGCTACACCTTC. Translation: CASGSGPGGYTF.